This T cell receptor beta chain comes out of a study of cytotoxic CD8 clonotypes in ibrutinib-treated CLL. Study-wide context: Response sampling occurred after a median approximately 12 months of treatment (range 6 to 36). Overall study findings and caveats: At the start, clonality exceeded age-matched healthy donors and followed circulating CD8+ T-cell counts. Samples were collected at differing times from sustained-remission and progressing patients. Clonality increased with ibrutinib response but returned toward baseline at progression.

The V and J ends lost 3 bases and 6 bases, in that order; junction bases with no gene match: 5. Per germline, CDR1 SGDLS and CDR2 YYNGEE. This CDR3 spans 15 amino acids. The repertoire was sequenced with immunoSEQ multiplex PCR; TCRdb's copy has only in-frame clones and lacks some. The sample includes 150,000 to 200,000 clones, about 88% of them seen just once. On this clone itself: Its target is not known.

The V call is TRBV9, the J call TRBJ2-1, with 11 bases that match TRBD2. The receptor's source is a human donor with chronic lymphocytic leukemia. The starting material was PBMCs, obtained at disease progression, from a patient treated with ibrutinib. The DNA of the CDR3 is TGTGCCAGCAGCGCGGGACTAGCGGAGACCAATGAGCAGTTCTTC. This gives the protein CASSAGLAETNEQFF.